These T cell receptor beta chains were read from a single sample in a study of T-cell reconstitution after alpha-beta-depleted transplantation in children. TCRdb redid the calling of the PCR reads with MiXCR, one entry per CDR3 protein. This repertoire shows 450,000 to 600,000 distinct CDR3 sequences, roughly 18% found once; its top ten account for roughly 3.3%. This specimen was PBMCs from the stem cell graft donor, taken from the stem cell graft. Every receptor here comes from a human donor who donated a stem cell graft to a child with acute lymphoblastic leukemia. Each CDR3 is given with its conserved first and last residue. The D gene is left open where the match is weak. The size entry is marked missing in some rows and otherwise reads once, few, many or a size class.

>TRBV5-1|TRBD2|-|TRBJ2-7
TGCGCCAGCAGCTTGGCGGCTAGCGGTATTTACGTCTACGAGCAGTACTTC
CASSLAASGIYVYEQYF
>TRBV29-1|TRBD1|many|TRBJ2-1
TGCAGCGTCGGGGACAGCTACAATGAGCAGTTCTTC
CSVGDSYNEQFF
>TRBV20-1|TRBD1|-|TRBJ1-5
TGCAGTGCTCACAGGGGGGATCAGCCCCAGCATTTT
CSAHRGDQPQHF
>TRBV9|-|few|TRBJ2-1
TGTGCCAGCAGCGGACTAGATCCCTACAATGAGCAGTTCTTC
CASSGLDPYNEQFF
>TRBV19|-|-|TRBJ2-7
TGTGCCAGTAGTATGGATGACGAGCAGTACTTC
CASSMDDEQYF
>TRBV20-1|-|-|TRBJ2-1
TGCAGTGCTAGGTTTCCCCTAAGGGGCGATGAGCAGTTCTTC
CSARFPLRGDEQFF
>TRBV20-1|-|once|TRBJ2-7
TGCAGTGCTCCCCTTTGGGCCGGCAACGAGCAGTACTTC
CSAPLWAGNEQYF
>TRBV7-8|TRBD2|-|TRBJ2-1
TGTGCCAGCAGCCAGACGGGACTAGCGGGATCCTATGAGCAGTTCTTC
CASSQTGLAGSYEQFF
>TRBV11-2|TRBD1|-|TRBJ2-1
TGTGCCAGCAGCCCGGGGGGGACAGGGGCCTACAATGAGCAGTTCTTC
CASSPGGTGAYNEQFF
>TRBV12-3/TRBV12-4|-|few|TRBJ1-3
TGTGCCAGCAGCCTCGGTGTCACCATATATTTT
CASSLGVTIYF
>TRBV7-2|TRBD2|-|TRBJ2-7
TGTGCCAGCAGCTTAGGGCTAGCGGAGGACGAGCAGTACTTC
CASSLGLAEDEQYF
>TRBV29-1|-|-|TRBJ2-5
TGCAGCGCGGAGACCCAGTACTTC
CSAETQYF
>TRBV20-1|-|few|TRBJ2-5
TGCAGTGCTAGTCAGAGGGGCCGGTACCAAGAGACCCAGTACTTC
CSASQRGRYQETQYF
>TRBV4-2|-|-|TRBJ2-7
TGTGCCAGCAGCCAAGTAATGGGGGGTCCGCGGGAGCAGTACTTC
CASSQVMGGPREQYF
>TRBV29-1|TRBD1|-|TRBJ2-7
TGCAGCGTGGGGGACAGGGGCGGAGTACTAGGCGAGCAGTACTTC
CSVGDRGGVLGEQYF
>TRBV3-1|TRBD1|-|TRBJ1-2
TGTGCCAGCAGCCCTATGGACAGGGGGGGATATGGCTACACCTTC
CASSPMDRGGYGYTF
>TRBV5-1|TRBD2|many|TRBJ2-7
TGCGCCAGCAGCTCCTCGGGACTAGCGTACAACGAGCAGTACTTC
CASSSSGLAYNEQYF
>TRBV7-8|TRBD1|-|TRBJ1-5
TGTGCCAGCAGCGCGAGGGGGCTGTTCGTCTACAATCAGCCCCAGCATTTT
CASSARGLFVYNQPQHF
>TRBV18|TRBD2|few|TRBJ2-7
TGTGCCAGCTCATCAAGCGGGAACGTCTACGAGCAGTACTTC
CASSSSGNVYEQYF
>TRBV21-1|-|-|TRBJ1-5
TGTGCCAGCAGCAAAGCGAAGGGTCAGCCCCAGCATTTT
CASSKAKGQPQHF
>TRBV12-3/TRBV12-4|-|-|TRBJ1-1
TGTGCCAGCAGTTTAGGTACAGGTAGCACTGAAGCTTTCTTT
CASSLGTGSTEAFF
>TRBV5-1|-|few|TRBJ2-1
TGCGCCAGCAGCTCAAGGCCTAGCCCGAACAATGAGCAGTTCTTC
CASSSRPSPNNEQFF
>TRBV5-1|-|few|TRBJ2-1
TGCGCCAGCAGCACCGGACAGCACAATGAGCAGTTCTTC
CASSTGQHNEQFF
>TRBV5-1|TRBD1|-|TRBJ1-1
TGCGCCAGCTTTAACCGGGACAGGGGGCGCCGGGACACTGAAGCTTTCTTT
CASFNRDRGRRDTEAFF
>TRBV9|-|few|TRBJ1-5
TGTGCCAGCAGCGTTGGTATAGGTCAGCCCCAGCATTTT
CASSVGIGQPQHF
>TRBV12-3/TRBV12-4|-|-|TRBJ2-7
TGTGCCAGCAGTTACGACAGCGCCTACGAGCAGTACTTC
CASSYDSAYEQYF
>TRBV4-1|-|few|TRBJ1-3
TGCGCCAGCAGCCAGTCTCTAGGGTGGGACGGCTCTGGAAACACCATATATTTT
CASSQSLGWDGSGNTIYF
>TRBV12-3/TRBV12-4|-|-|TRBJ2-3
TGTGCCAGCAGTGCCCGTCTGGAAATAGGAGATACGCAGTATTTT
CASSARLEIGDTQYF
>TRBV12-3/TRBV12-4|-|-|TRBJ2-1
TGTGCCAGCACCTCCCCTGTAGATGAGCAGTTCTTC
CASTSPVDEQFF
>TRBV10-3|TRBD1|-|TRBJ2-1
TGTGCCATCAGTGAGCAGGGACAGGGGAGTGTCTATGAGCAGTTCTTC
CAISEQGQGSVYEQFF
>TRBV20-1|TRBD2|few|TRBJ2-1
TGCAGTGCTACCGTTCTAGCGGGAGGTAACAATGAGCAGTTCTTC
CSATVLAGGNNEQFF
>TRBV5-1|-|many|TRBJ2-1
TGTGCCAGCAGCTTAGTCGGTAGCTCCTACAATGAGCAGTTCTTC
CASSLVGSSYNEQFF
>TRBV7-9|-|once|TRBJ2-5
TGTGCCAGCAGCCTCCCTTCACTCCTGCCGGAGACCCAGTACTTC
CASSLPSLLPETQYF
>TRBV12-3/TRBV12-4|-|-|TRBJ1-1
TGTGCCAGCATTGGGGGGAGGGGTGGCACTGAAGCTTTCTTT
CASIGGRGGTEAFF
>TRBV25-1|TRBD1|-|TRBJ1-2
TGTGCCAGCAGTGCACCCTGGACAGGGGGTCCCTCCTTCGATGGCTACACCTTC
CASSAPWTGGPSFDGYTF
>TRBV5-1|TRBD2|-|TRBJ2-7
TGCGCCAGCAGCTTGGCCGGCGGGAGATTAGACGAGCAGTACTTC
CASSLAGGRLDEQYF
>TRBV7-2|TRBD2|-|TRBJ2-1
TGTGCCAGCAGCCTCCTGGGGGGGAGTCGGGTTTACAATGAGCAGTTCTTC
CASSLLGGSRVYNEQFF
>TRBV27|-|-|TRBJ1-5
TGTGCCAGCAGTTTTAAACATAGCAATCAGCCCCAGCATTTT
CASSFKHSNQPQHF
>TRBV12-3/TRBV12-4|-|-|TRBJ1-1
TGTGCCAGCAGTTTAGACCGCGGAGTGAACACTGAAGCTTTCTTT
CASSLDRGVNTEAFF
>TRBV11-2|-|few|TRBJ1-4
TGTGCCAGCAGCTTAGTCGGTGTCGGGGACTACCTCCATGAAAAACTGTTTTTT
CASSLVGVGDYLHEKLFF
>TRBV5-1|-|few|TRBJ1-4
TGCGCCAGCAGCCTGCATGGGTCGGGCGAAAAACTGTTTTTT
CASSLHGSGEKLFF
>TRBV27|-|-|TRBJ2-7
TGTGCCAGCAGTTTTAGTGGAAGCGGGACATCGTACGAGCAGTACTTC
CASSFSGSGTSYEQYF
>TRBV5-1|-|few|TRBJ2-7
TGCGCCAGCAACAGAGGGTGGTTGGGAGAGCAGTACTTC
CASNRGWLGEQYF
>TRBV5-1|TRBD1|many|TRBJ2-7
TGCGCCAGCAGCCAGGCACAGGGGTCCTACGAGCAGTACTTC
CASSQAQGSYEQYF
>TRBV12-3/TRBV12-4|TRBD1|-|TRBJ2-1
TGTGCCAGCAGTACCCGGACAGGGGGTACAGAGCAGTTCTTC
CASSTRTGGTEQFF
>TRBV9|-|few|TRBJ1-1
TGTGCCAGCAGCTCCTGGATGAACACTGAAGCTTTCTTT
CASSSWMNTEAFF